The text below deals with one T cell receptor beta chain. The sample originates from a study of blood T cell repertoires in COVID-19. Libraries were prepared by immunoSEQ multiplex PCR; TCRdb keeps only in-frame clonotypes and omits some of them. The repertoire holds 250,000 to 350,000 clones, with about 90% as singletons. The sequencing sample was made of peripheral blood. This TCR came from a woman aged 50 to 65 who had recovered from COVID-19.

DNA of the CDR3: TGTGCCAGCAGTGGAATAGGGACTGCCAGCAGGTACGAGCAGTACTTC. It is translated as CASSGIGTASRYEQYF. The V and J genes are TRBV2 and TRBJ2-7; possibly TRBD2 for D (6 bases). CDR3 length: 16 amino acids. With 4 bases removed from V and 4 bases from J, the gap between germline ends came to 20 bases. Germline CDR1 reads SNHLY; CDR2 reads FYNNEI.